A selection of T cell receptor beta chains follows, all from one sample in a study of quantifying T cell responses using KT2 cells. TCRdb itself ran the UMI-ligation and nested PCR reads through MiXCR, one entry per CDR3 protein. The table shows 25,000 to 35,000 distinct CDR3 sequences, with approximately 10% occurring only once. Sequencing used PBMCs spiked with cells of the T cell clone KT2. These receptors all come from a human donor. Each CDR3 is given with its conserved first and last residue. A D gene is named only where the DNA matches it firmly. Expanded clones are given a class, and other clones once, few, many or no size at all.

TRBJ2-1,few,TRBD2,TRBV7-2,CASRKRGGPVEQFF,TGTGCCAGCAGGAAGCGGGGGGGCCCAGTTGAGCAGTTCTTC
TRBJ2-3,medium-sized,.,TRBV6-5,CASSPSVGGGPDTQYF,TGTGCCAGCAGCCCCTCTGTGGGGGGGGGCCCGGATACGCAGTATTTT
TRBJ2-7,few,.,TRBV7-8,CASSPRHTLSSYEQYF,TGTGCCAGCAGCCCAAGACACACGCTGAGCTCCTACGAGCAGTACTTC
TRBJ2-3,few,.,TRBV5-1,CASSLRDRVGTDTQYF,TGCGCCAGCAGCTTAAGGGATCGTGTCGGCACAGATACGCAGTATTTT
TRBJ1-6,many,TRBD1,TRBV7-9,CASSSTGTGISPLHF,TGTGCCAGCAGCTCTACCGGGACAGGGATCTCACCCCTCCACTTT
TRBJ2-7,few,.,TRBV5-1,CASSLGRTLLVTPYEQYF,TGCGCCAGCAGCTTGGGGCGGACCCTACTCGTAACCCCCTACGAGCAGTACTTC
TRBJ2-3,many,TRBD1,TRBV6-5,CASSATGGKQDTQYF,TGTGCCAGCAGCGCAACAGGGGGTAAACAAGATACGCAGTATTTT
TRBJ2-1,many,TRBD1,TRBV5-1,CASSLSGQGYNEQFF,TGCGCCAGCAGCTTGAGTGGACAGGGCTACAATGAGCAGTTCTTC
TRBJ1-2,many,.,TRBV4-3,CASSQDLGPWGYTF,TGCGCCAGCAGCCAAGATTTGGGGCCGTGGGGCTACACCTTC
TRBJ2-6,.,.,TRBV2,CASGEGGAISGANVLTF,TGTGCCAGCGGGGAGGGGGGTGCAATCTCTGGGGCCAACGTCCTGACTTTC
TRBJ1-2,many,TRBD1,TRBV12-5,CASGPDLGQGAYGYTF,TGTGCTAGTGGACCGGACCTCGGACAGGGGGCCTATGGCTACACCTTC
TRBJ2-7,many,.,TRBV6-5,CASNPGTSFYEQYF,TGTGCCAGCAACCCCGGGACATCATTCTACGAGCAGTACTTC
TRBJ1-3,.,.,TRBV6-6,CASSKAGNTIYF,TGTGCCAGCAGTAAAGCTGGAAACACCATATATTTT
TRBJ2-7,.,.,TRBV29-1,CSGRQGGSDEQYF,TGCAGCGGAAGACAGGGAGGCAGTGACGAGCAGTACTTC
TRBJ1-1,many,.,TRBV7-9,CASTNAGGGTEAFF,TGTGCCAGCACCAATGCGGGGGGAGGGACTGAAGCTTTCTTT
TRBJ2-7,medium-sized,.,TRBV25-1,CASSVTEYEQYF,TGTGCCAGCAGTGTAACGGAATACGAGCAGTACTTC
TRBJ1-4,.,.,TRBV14,CASSQVGGMGGNEKLFF,TGTGCCAGCAGCCAAGTCGGAGGGATGGGAGGAAATGAAAAACTGTTTTTT
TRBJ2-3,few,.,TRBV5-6,CASTSVGDASTDTQYF,TGTGCCAGCACCTCAGTGGGGGATGCTAGCACAGATACGCAGTATTTT
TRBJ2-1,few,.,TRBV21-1,CASSNTTYNEQFF,TGTGCCAGCAGCAATACAACCTACAATGAGCAGTTCTTC
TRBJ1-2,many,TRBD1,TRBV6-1,CATRTGEGYGYTF,TGTGCCACCCGGACAGGGGAGGGCTATGGCTACACCTTC
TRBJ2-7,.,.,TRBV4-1,CASSPRQRPYEQYF,TGCGCCAGCAGCCCCAGACAGCGGCCCTACGAGCAGTACTTC
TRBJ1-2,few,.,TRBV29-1,CSVGPGGVLRYGYTF,TGCAGCGTTGGGCCGGGGGGGGTCCTAAGATATGGCTACACCTTC
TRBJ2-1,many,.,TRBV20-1,CSARRGSSYNEQFF,TGCAGTGCCCGCCGAGGGAGCTCCTACAATGAGCAGTTCTTC
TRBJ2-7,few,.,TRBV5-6,CASSPGDLGYEQYF,TGTGCCAGCAGCCCCGGTGACCTGGGGTACGAGCAGTACTTC
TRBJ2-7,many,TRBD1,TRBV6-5,CASSDSGQASYEQYF,TGTGCCAGCAGTGACTCGGGACAGGCCTCCTACGAGCAGTACTTC
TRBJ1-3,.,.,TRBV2,CASSITQGTGNTIYF,TGTGCCAGCAGCATCACCCAAGGGACTGGAAACACCATATATTTT
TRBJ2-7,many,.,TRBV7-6,CASSSPTDYEQYF,TGTGCCAGCAGCTCACCGACAGACTACGAGCAGTACTTC
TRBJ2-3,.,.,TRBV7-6,CASSPILDTQYF,TGTGCCAGCAGCCCTATACTAGATACGCAGTATTTT
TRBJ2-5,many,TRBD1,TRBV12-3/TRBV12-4,CASSSTGQETQYF,TGTGCCAGCAGTTCGACAGGGCAAGAGACCCAGTACTTC
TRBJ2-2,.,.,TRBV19,CASSILGNTGELFF,TGTGCCAGTAGTATTCTAGGGAACACCGGGGAGCTGTTTTTT
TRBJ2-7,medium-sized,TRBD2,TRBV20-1,CSAWTSGKIVEQYF,TGCAGTGCCTGGACTAGCGGGAAGATTGTCGAGCAGTACTTC
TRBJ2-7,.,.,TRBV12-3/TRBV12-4,CASRRRRGPTYEQYF,TGTGCCAGCAGGCGTAGGCGGGGGCCGACCTACGAGCAGTACTTC
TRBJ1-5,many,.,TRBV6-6,CASSYSGGAEPQHF,TGTGCCAGCAGTTACTCCGGGGGCGCAGAGCCCCAGCATTTT
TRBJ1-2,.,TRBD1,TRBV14,CASSLRTGGKGYGYTF,TGTGCCAGCAGCCTCCGGACAGGGGGCAAGGGCTATGGCTACACCTTC
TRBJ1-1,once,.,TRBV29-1,CSVDPGSNTEAFF,TGCAGCGTTGACCCAGGCTCGAACACTGAAGCTTTCTTT
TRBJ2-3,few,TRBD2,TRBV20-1,CSATGLAGGPGAQYF,TGCAGTGCCACGGGACTAGCGGGGGGGCCAGGGGCGCAGTATTTT
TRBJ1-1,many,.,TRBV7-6,CASSATGNTEAFF,TGTGCCAGCAGCGCGACAGGGAACACTGAAGCTTTCTTT
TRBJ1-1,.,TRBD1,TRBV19,CASSRQGAGTEAFF,TGTGCCAGTAGCAGACAGGGGGCCGGCACTGAAGCTTTCTTT
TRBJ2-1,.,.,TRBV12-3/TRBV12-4,CASSKRTKRDNEQFF,TGTGCCAGCAGTAAACGGACTAAGCGGGACAATGAGCAGTTCTTC
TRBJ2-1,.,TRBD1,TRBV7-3,CASSQGQGIYNEQFF,TGTGCCAGCAGTCAAGGACAGGGGATCTACAATGAGCAGTTCTTC
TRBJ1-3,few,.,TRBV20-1,CSAPSGGPGNTIYF,TGCAGTGCTCCCTCCGGGGGGCCAGGAAACACCATATATTTT
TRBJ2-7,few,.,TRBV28,CASSKQGDSYEQYF,TGTGCCAGCAGTAAACAGGGCGACTCCTACGAGCAGTACTTC
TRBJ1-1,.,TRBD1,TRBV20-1,CSVDRGSF,TGCAGTGTGGACAGGGGGTCTTTT
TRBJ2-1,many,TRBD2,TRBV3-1,CASSLGTSGGGEQFF,TGTGCCAGCAGCCTCGGGACTAGCGGGGGTGGTGAGCAGTTCTTC
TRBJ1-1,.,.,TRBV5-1,CASSPTRSGAEAFF,TGCGCCAGCAGCCCCACAAGGAGTGGGGCTGAAGCTTTCTTT
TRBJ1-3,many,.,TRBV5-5,CASSLTILENTIYF,TGTGCCAGCAGCTTAACCATTCTTGAAAACACCATATATTTT
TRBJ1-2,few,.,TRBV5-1,CASSSQGSDGYTF,TGCGCCAGCAGCTCACAGGGTTCCGATGGCTACACCTTC
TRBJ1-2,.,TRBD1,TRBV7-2,CASSPVTGGAHYGYTF,TGTGCCAGCAGCCCAGTGACAGGGGGCGCGCACTATGGCTACACCTTC
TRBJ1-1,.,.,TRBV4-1,CASSQVTGLGAFF,TGCGCCAGCAGCCAAGTAACGGGTCTAGGAGCTTTCTTT
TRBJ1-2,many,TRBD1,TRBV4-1,CASSQARTGGYGYTF,TGCGCCAGCAGCCAAGCTCGGACAGGGGGTTATGGCTACACCTTC
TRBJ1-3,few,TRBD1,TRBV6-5,CASSGTGPGNTIYF,TGTGCCAGCAGCGGGACAGGGCCTGGAAACACCATATATTTT
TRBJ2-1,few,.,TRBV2,CASSQQQGRVEQFF,TGTGCCAGCAGTCAACAGCAGGGGCGAGTCGAGCAGTTCTTC
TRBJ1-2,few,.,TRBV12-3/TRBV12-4,CASSLMGANYGYTF,TGTGCCAGCAGTTTGATGGGGGCTAACTATGGCTACACCTTC
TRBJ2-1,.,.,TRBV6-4,CASSESNNEQFF,TGTGCCAGCAGTGAATCGAACAATGAGCAGTTCTTC
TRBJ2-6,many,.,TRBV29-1,CSVEGSGANVLTF,TGCAGCGTTGAGGGCTCCGGGGCCAACGTCCTGACTTTC